The rows below give T cell receptor beta chains drawn from one sample of a study of blood T cell repertoires in COVID-19. The data were produced by immunoSEQ multiplex PCR, yet TCRdb's version contains in-frame clones alone and is incomplete. This table holds 60,000 to 85,000 clones, roughly 70% found once. Sequenced material: peripheral blood. Receptors were obtained from a human donor with acute or convalescent COVID-19. The donor label of this sample is uncertain. Both conserved end residues are part of each CDR3. Each record gives: clone size, J gene, V gene, D gene, CDR3 DNA, CDR3 protein. The D gene is left open where the match is weak. Clone size is not always given. Where it is, it says once, few, many or a class for expanded clones.

NA TRBJ1-6 TRBV2 NA TGTGCCAGCAGTCAGGGTACCCTCCACTTT CASSQGTLHF
NA TRBJ1-5 TRBV18 TRBD1 TGTGCCAGCTCAAGGACAGGGGAAAGGCAGCCCCAGCATTTT CASSRTGERQPQHF
NA TRBJ2-3 TRBV7-6 TRBD2 TGTGCCAGCAGCCTACTAGCGGGAGGCACAGATACGCAGTATTTT CASSLLAGGTDTQYF
NA TRBJ2-3 TRBV11-1 TRBD2 TGTGCCAGCAGACTGCGGGGGGCCTCAACCACAGATACGCAGTATTTT CASRLRGASTTDTQYF
NA TRBJ1-1 TRBV29-1 TRBD1 TGCAGCGTTCAAGGACAGGGGGCGACGAACACTGAAGCTTTCTTT CSVQGQGATNTEAFF
NA TRBJ1-1 TRBV5-1 TRBD1 TGCGCCAGCTTCGTAGGGGGCTGGAACACTGAAGCTTTCTTT CASFVGGWNTEAFF
few TRBJ2-2 TRBV25-1 NA TGTGCCAGCAGTGAATGGAGAAACACCGGGGAGCTGTTTTTT CASSEWRNTGELFF
NA TRBJ2-7 TRBV7-9 NA TGTGCCAGCAGCTTAGGACGGACAGAAGGCGAGCAGTACTTC CASSLGRTEGEQYF
NA TRBJ2-3 TRBV7-9 TRBD1 TGTGCCAGCAGCCCCGGGACAGGGGGCGCAGATACGCAGTATTTT CASSPGTGGADTQYF
NA TRBJ2-3 TRBV28 TRBD1 TGTGCCAGCAGCCCGGACAGGGGCACAGATACGCAGTATTTT CASSPDRGTDTQYF
NA TRBJ1-1 TRBV6-1 NA TGTGCCAGCAGTGAACCCGGGGGGAACACTGAAGCTTTCTTT CASSEPGGNTEAFF
NA TRBJ2-6 TRBV19 TRBD1 TGTGCCAGTAGTATAGACCTTGACAGGGCTGGGGCCAACGTCCTGACTTTC CASSIDLDRAGANVLTF
NA TRBJ2-2 TRBV5-1 TRBD1 TGCGCCAGCAGCTTGGCGGACAGGACCACCGGGGAGCTGTTTTTT CASSLADRTTGELFF
NA TRBJ1-2 TRBV11-2 NA TGTGCCAGCTCCTCCCTAACTAACTATGGCTACACCTTC CASSSLTNYGYTF
NA TRBJ2-7 TRBV19 NA TGTGCCAGTAGTATAGATCTATTTAGTCCACCCTACGAGCAGTACTTC CASSIDLFSPPYEQYF
NA TRBJ2-3 TRBV4-2 NA TGTGCCAGCAGCCAAGGCCAAGGGGGGGGCACAGATACGCAGTATTTT CASSQGQGGGTDTQYF
NA TRBJ2-2 TRBV5-5 NA TGTGCCAGCAGACTGGCGGCGAATGGGGAGCTGTTTTTT CASRLAANGELFF
few TRBJ2-5 TRBV2 NA TGTGCCAGCAGGCCGGTCCCGGGGGAGACCCAGTACTTC CASRPVPGETQYF
few TRBJ1-1 TRBV28 NA TGTGCCAGCAGTCCCCCGGGGAACACTGAAGCTTTCTTT CASSPPGNTEAFF
few TRBJ2-5 TRBV5-4 NA TGTGCCAGCAGCTTTTCTCGTGAGACCCAGTACTTC CASSFSRETQYF
NA TRBJ2-1 TRBV3-1/TRBV3-2 TRBD2 TGTGCCAGCAGCCAAGCGGGAGGATACAATGAGCAGTTCTTC CASSQAGGYNEQFF
NA TRBJ2-5 TRBV27 TRBD2 TGTGCCAGCAGTTCTAAAGGGACTAGATCAGGAGAGACCCAGTACTTC CASSSKGTRSGETQYF
NA TRBJ1-1 TRBV7-6 NA TGTGCCAGCAGCTCGCAGGGGAACACTGAAGCTTTCTTT CASSSQGNTEAFF
many TRBJ1-2 TRBV15 NA TGTGCCACCAGCAGCGGGGGAGCACCCTATGGCTACACCTTC CATSSGGAPYGYTF
NA TRBJ2-3 TRBV30 NA TGTGCCTGGACTCGGGAAGCGAGTGCTAGCACAGATACGCAGTATTTT CAWTREASASTDTQYF
NA TRBJ2-1 TRBV9 TRBD1 TGTGCCAGCAGCGTTGGACAGGGAACCTACAATGAGCAGTTCTTC CASSVGQGTYNEQFF
NA TRBJ2-3 TRBV25-1 NA TGTGCCAGCAGCAAAAGACCACAGACAACTCCTAGCACAGATACGCAGTATTTT CASSKRPQTTPSTDTQYF
NA TRBJ2-3 TRBV15 NA TGTGCCACCAACACAGGCGGCGAAAATACGCAGTATTTT CATNTGGENTQYF
NA TRBJ2-5 TRBV19 NA TGTGCCAGTCAAGATAGCTTGTTGGGTCCAGGGGAGACCCAGTACTTC CASQDSLLGPGETQYF
NA TRBJ1-3 TRBV25-1 TRBD1 TGTGCCAGCTCAGAACAGGGGGCCGGGGGAAACACCATATATTTT CASSEQGAGGNTIYF
NA TRBJ2-7 TRBV27 TRBD2 TGTGCCAGCAGTTTATCACTAGCGGGGTCCTACGAGCAGTACTTC CASSLSLAGSYEQYF
few TRBJ1-5 TRBV7-2 NA TGTGCCAGCAGCTTAGACAAATATAGCAATCAGCCCCAGCATTTT CASSLDKYSNQPQHF
few TRBJ2-1 TRBV2 NA TGTGCCAGCAGTCAGCGGAATGAGCAGTTCTTC CASSQRNEQFF
NA TRBJ1-1 TRBV29-1 TRBD1 TGCAGCTCACGACAGGGGCTGAACACTGAAGCTTTCTTT CSSRQGLNTEAFF
many TRBJ2-3 TRBV6-1 TRBD2 TGTGCCAGCAGTGAGCTGGCGGGAGCCACAGATACGCAGTATTTT CASSELAGATDTQYF
NA TRBJ1-2 TRBV7-2 NA TGTGCCAGCAGCCCGGCCCGGACATTCTATGGCTACACCTTC CASSPARTFYGYTF
NA TRBJ2-5 TRBV6-5 NA TGTGCCATTTCACATGGTCGGACCCAGTACTTC CAISHGRTQYF
many TRBJ2-6 TRBV9 NA TGTGCCAGCAGCCTCGCCCAGGGCTCTGGGGCCAACGTCCTGACTTTC CASSLAQGSGANVLTF
NA TRBJ2-1 TRBV13 NA TGTGCCAGCAGCTTACCCGGCAGGGGAAATGAGCAGTTCTTC CASSLPGRGNEQFF
NA TRBJ2-5 TRBV11-2 TRBD2 TGTGCCAGCAGCTTAGGCGGGGGGGTGCAAGAGACCCAGTACTTC CASSLGGGVQETQYF
NA TRBJ1-6 TRBV27 NA TGTGCCAGCAGTTTGTTTAATCTTTTGGACAGCGACCTCCACTTT CASSLFNLLDSDLHF
few TRBJ2-5 TRBV2 NA TGTGCCAGCAGTGCTACCACTCCTCAAGAGACCCAGTACTTC CASSATTPQETQYF
NA TRBJ2-5 TRBV23-1 TRBD2 TGCGCCAGCAGTCATCCTAGCGGGGGGCCCCAGACCCAGTACTTC CASSHPSGGPQTQYF